This TCR beta chain is from a study of identical twins. One entry per CDR3 protein results from TCRdb running MiXCR on the 5' RACE reads. The sample contains hundreds of thousands of distinct CDR3 sequences, around 22% of which appear only once. Germline trimming cut 4 bases from V and 1 base from J; bases unmatched to any gene: 2. Germline V gene lookup returns CDR1 LNHNV and CDR2 YYDKDF (reference sequence). CDR3 length: 15 residues. These sequences were also reported in another study, on yellow fever vaccine responses in identical twins.

V is TRBV15 and J is TRBJ2-3, with 10 bases identical to TRBD2. The TCR was taken from a woman aged 18-30 years in good health. The material sequenced was CD4+ T cells sorted from blood. CDR3 in amino acids: CATSIGTSGTDTQYF. The DNA of the CDR3 is TGTGCCACCAGCATCGGGACTAGCGGCACAGATACGCAGTATTTT.